These 18 T cell receptor beta chains were sequenced from one sample in a study of blood T cell repertoires in COVID-19. Only in-frame clones appear in the TCRdb table, and some are missing; sequencing was by immunoSEQ multiplex PCR. This table holds some 180,000 clones, roughly 80% found once. The sequenced sample consisted of peripheral blood. The receptors here all came from a woman in her 40s with COVID-19, enrolled during active disease.

The chain has TRBV4-1 and TRBJ2-1; D possibly corresponds to TRBD2 (5 bases). V was cut by 0 bases and J by 6 bases, with 15 bases left in between. The CDR3 consists of 16 residues. Germline V gives CDR1 MGHRA, CDR2 YSYEKL. CDR3 coding DNA: TGCGCCAGCAGCCAAGATGCTGTTGGACTGGGCAATGAGCAGTTCTTC. The encoded protein is CASSQDAVGLGNEQFF.

This chain connects TRBV9 to TRBJ2-1, with 9 bases that match TRBD2. Germline lookup yields CDR1 SGDLS and CDR2 YYNGEE. The CDR3 length is 14 residues. V shed 1 base and J 7 bases; nucleotides not matched to a gene: 3. The chain's CDR3 is CASSVFSGSNEQFF. The CDR3 DNA reads TGTGCCAGCAGCGTATTTAGCGGGAGTAATGAGCAGTTCTTC.

The CDR3 here is CAWSGLGQGLGGYTF. The CDR3 nucleotides read TGTGCCTGGAGTGGCCTGGGACAGGGCTTGGGAGGCTACACCTTC. J is TRBJ1-2 and V is TRBV30; 9 nucleotides agree with TRBD1. CDR1 and CDR2 from the germline V gene are GTSNPN and SVGIG (reference sequence). This CDR3 spans 15 amino acids. Losses at the gene ends were 1 base for V and 8 bases for J; bases not matched to a gene: 11.

V gene TRBV18 combines with J gene TRBJ1-1; the D gene is possibly TRBD1 (5 bases). V was clipped by 3 bases and J by 6 bases, with 14 bases between them. CDR1 and CDR2 (germline): KGHSH, LQKENI. The CDR3 loop spans 14 amino acids. CDR3 DNA sequence: TGTGCCAGCTCACCTGGGGCAGGGAGGGCTGAAGCTTTCTTT. Its protein product is CASSPGAGRAEAFF.

The CDR3 DNA follows: TGCAGCGTTGATAATAGTCGGGGGGGAAACACCATATATTTT. It specifies CSVDNSRGGNTIYF. The chain recombines TRBV29-1 with TRBJ1-3; a weak D match, TRBD1 (5 bases). The CDR3 spans 14 residues. V was clipped by 3 bases and J by 4 bases, with 13 bases between them. The germline V gene encodes CDR1 SQVTM and CDR2 ANQGSEA. The full variable domain, with the rest looked up from reference TRBV29-1 and TRBJ1-3, is SAVISQKPSRDICQRGTSLTIQCQVDSQVTMMFWYRQQPGQSLTLIATANQGSEATYESGFVIDKFPISRPNLTFSTLTVSNMSPEDSSIYLCSVDNSRGGNTIYFGEGSWLTVV.

Only one count was recorded for this clone. V gene TRBV28 combines with J gene TRBJ1-2, with 8 bases aligning to TRBD1. The germline gives CDR1 MDHEN, CDR2 SYDVKM. J gave up 7 bases and V 4 bases, and 17 bases lay outside the gene matches. The CDR3 covers 17 residues. DNA for the CDR3: TGTGCCAGCAGTTACCCCTTTCCGGGACAGGATAGTAGTGGCTACACCTTC. Its translation: CASSYPFPGQDSSGYTF.

V and J are TRBV2 and TRBJ2-1; 13 positions agree with TRBD2. This CDR3 is 14 amino acids long. CDR1 SNHLY and CDR2 FYNNEI come from the germline V gene. J gave up 9 bases and V 8 bases, and 7 bases lay outside the gene matches. The CDR3 DNA follows: TGTGCCAGCGTACTAGCGGGGGGGCCAGGTGAGCAGTTCTTC. Its protein product is CASVLAGGPGEQFF.

The chain is built from TRBV19 and TRBJ1-4; D is undetermined. This CDR3 comprises 13 residues. Looked up from germline, CDR1 is LNHDA and CDR2 is SQIVND (reference sequence). The V end was cut by 7 bases, the J end by 7 bases, with 13 bases between. The CDR3 nucleotides read TGTGCCAGTACAGGAGGGTGGGGTGAAAAACTGTTTTTT. Translation: CASTGGWGEKLFF.

The genes are TRBV25-1 and TRBJ1-1; TRBD1 matches at 7 bases. J was trimmed by 0 bases and V by 5 bases; bases with no gene match: 9. The CDR3 has 16 amino acids. CDR1 MGHDK and CDR2 SYGVNS come from the germline V gene. The CDR3 region is CASSSPTGNMNTEAFF. The CDR3 DNA follows: TGTGCCAGCAGTTCGCCGACAGGGAACATGAACACTGAAGCTTTCTTT.

In nucleotides, the CDR3 is TGTGCCTGGAGTGCAATCGGACAGTTCAATCAGCCCCAGCATTTT. It yields the protein CAWSAIGQFNQPQHF. The genes are TRBV30 and TRBJ1-5, with D possibly being TRBD1 (6 bases). From germline, CDR1 is GTSNPN and CDR2 SVGIG (reference sequence). The CDR3 runs to 15 residues. V was shortened by 1 base and J by 3 bases, with 13 bases between the two germline ends. The full variable domain, with the rest looked up from reference TRBV30 and TRBJ1-5, is SQTIHQWPATLVQPVGSPLSLECTVEGTSNPNLYWYRQAAGRGLQLLFYSVGIGQISSEVPQNLSASRPQDRQFILSSKKLLLSDSGFYLCAWSAIGQFNQPQHFGDGTRLSIL.

The chain employs TRBV10-2 and TRBJ2-3; 14 nucleotides match TRBD2. The CDR3 is made up of 18 amino acids. V shed 6 bases, J shed 2 bases, and the junction held 10 bases outside the gene matches. Germline CDR1 is WSHSY and CDR2 is SAAADI. Here the CDR3 reads CASRGGTSGGSFTDTQYF. Here the CDR3 DNA reads TGCGCCAGCAGGGGCGGGACTAGCGGGGGCAGTTTCACAGATACGCAGTATTTT.

The rearrangement links TRBV24-1 to TRBJ1-2, with a possible D match to TRBD1 (6 bases). V was trimmed by 3 bases and J by 9 bases, leaving 19 bases between them. CDR3 length equals 15 residues. CDR1 and CDR2 from the germline V gene are KGHDR and SFDVKD. The CDR3 sequence is CATSDRQVRGERYTF. The DNA of the CDR3 is TGTGCCACCAGTGATCGACAGGTTCGAGGGGAACGCTACACCTTC.

This clone was observed at least ten times. The genes are TRBV2 and TRBJ2-1, with 10 bases identical to TRBD2. The V gene end was trimmed by 1 base and the J gene end by 7 bases; junction bases not matched to a gene: 1. This CDR3 contains 14 residues. Germline assignment: CDR1 SNHLY and CDR2 FYNNEI. CDR3: CASSEELAGNEQFF. CDR3 DNA: TGTGCCAGCAGTGAAGAACTAGCGGGGAATGAGCAGTTCTTC.

This chain connects TRBV5-5 to TRBJ2-1, with 7 positions matching TRBD2. The trim removed 0 bases at V and 2 bases at J, leaving 2 bases unmatched. Germline CDR1 SGHKS, CDR2 YYEKEE (reference sequence). The CDR3 sequence is 15 residues long. The CDR3 reads CASSLVAGAYNEQFF. The CDR3 nucleotides are TGTGCCAGCAGCTTGGTTGCGGGGGCCTACAATGAGCAGTTCTTC. Full variable domain (missing parts from reference TRBV5-5 and TRBJ2-1): DAGVTQSPTHLIKTRGQQVTLRCSPISGHKSVSWYQQVLGQGPQFIFQYYEKEERGRGNFPDRFSARQFPNYSSELNVNALLLGDSALYLCASSLVAGAYNEQFFGPGTRLTVL.

Many counts were recorded for this clone. CDR3 in amino acids: CASSTRQGNTGELFF. Written as DNA, the CDR3 is TGTGCCAGCAGCACCCGACAGGGGAACACCGGGGAGCTGTTTTTT. The chain has TRBV11-2 and TRBJ2-2; 7 bases align to TRBD1. This CDR3 comprises 15 residues. CDR1 and CDR2 (germline): SGHAT, FQNNGV. V lost 5 bases to trimming and J lost 1 base; unmatched junction nucleotides: 4.

The V and J genes are TRBV5-6 and TRBJ1-1; a possible D gene is TRBD1 (5 bases). Trimming removed 6 bases at V and 0 bases at J, with 12 bases between. The CDR3 is 14 residues long. Germline V gene data show CDR1 as SGHDT and CDR2 as YYEEEE. CDR3 residues: CASNRGVLNTEAFF. CDR3 nucleotide sequence: TGTGCCAGCAACCGGGGGGTTTTGAACACTGAAGCTTTCTTT.

The rearrangement links TRBV30 to TRBJ1-1; a possible D gene is TRBD1 (6 bases). This CDR3 comprises 13 residues. V was clipped by 5 bases and J by 5 bases, with 15 bases between them. Per germline, CDR1 GTSNPN and CDR2 SVGIG (reference sequence). The CDR3 nucleotides read TGTGCCTGGGGGTTAGGGGGATATACTGAAGCTTTCTTT. It is translated as CAWGLGGYTEAFF. Based on the CDR3 plus reference TRBV30 and TRBJ1-1, the full variable domain is SQTIHQWPATLVQPVGSPLSLECTVEGTSNPNLYWYRQAAGRGLQLLFYSVGIGQISSEVPQNLSASRPQDRQFILSSKKLLLSDSGFYLCAWGLGGYTEAFFGQGTRLTVV.

The chain couples TRBV9 to TRBJ2-3; tentatively, D is TRBD2 (5 bases). This CDR3 has 14 amino acids. Between the trimmed V and J ends, which lost 1 base and 3 bases, there was a span of 9 bases. Looked up from germline, CDR1 is SGDLS and CDR2 is YYNGEE. This CDR3 reads CASSVKSGTDTQYF. CDR3 sequence (DNA): TGTGCCAGCAGCGTAAAGAGCGGAACAGATACGCAGTATTTT.